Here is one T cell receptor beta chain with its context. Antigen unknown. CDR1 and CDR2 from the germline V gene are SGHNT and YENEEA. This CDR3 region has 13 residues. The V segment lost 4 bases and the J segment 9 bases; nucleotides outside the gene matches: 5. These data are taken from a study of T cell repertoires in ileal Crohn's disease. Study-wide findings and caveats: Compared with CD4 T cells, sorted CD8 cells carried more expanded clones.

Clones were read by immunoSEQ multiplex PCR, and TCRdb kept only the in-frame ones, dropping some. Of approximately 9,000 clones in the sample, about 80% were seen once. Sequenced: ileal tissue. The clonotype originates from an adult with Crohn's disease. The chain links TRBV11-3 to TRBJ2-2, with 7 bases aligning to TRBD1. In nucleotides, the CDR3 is TGTGCCAGCAGCTCCATGACAGGGCGGGAGCTGTTTTTT. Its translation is CASSSMTGRELFF.